This TCR beta chain was sequenced during a study of blood T cell repertoires in COVID-19. Study summary: Both acute and convalescent COVID-19 samples were obtained from the United States, Italy and Spain. PBMCs, B-cell-depleted T cells, or T cells provided the cDNA or gDNA that made up the material.

Per the authors' pipeline: Cell counts per sample came from amplifying reference gene primers. The data were produced by immunoSEQ multiplex PCR, yet TCRdb's version contains in-frame clones alone and is incomplete. The V and J calls and clone size come from that table; D and trimming were worked out from the DNA. The sample carries some 150,000 clones, approximately 86% recorded once. The CDR3 has 15 residues. V shed 0 bases and J shed 7 bases, with 12 bases lying between them. Germline CDR1 MNHEY, CDR2 SVGEGT. This chain joins TRBV6-2 or TRBV6-3 and TRBJ2-2, with D perhaps TRBD1 (6 bases). Sequencing was carried out using peripheral blood. The origin of this receptor is a woman in her fifties or sixties with active or convalescent COVID-19. CDR3 in amino acids: CASSYSAGAGGELFF. CDR3 DNA sequence: TGTGCCAGCAGTTACTCGGCAGGGGCGGGCGGGGAGCTGTTTTTT.